The rows below give T cell receptor beta chains drawn from one sample of a study of identical twins. TCRdb independently ran MiXCR on the 5' RACE reads; one entry per CDR3 protein. The sample holds about 660,000 distinct CDR3 sequences; roughly 8% are singletons and the top ten take approximately 0.94%. The same data also contributed to another study, on yellow fever vaccine responses in identical twins.

Sequenced: PBMCs. These receptor sequences come from a woman between 18 and 29 years old in good health. CDR3s include the opening cysteine and the closing phenylalanine or tryptophan. Fields, in order: V gene, clone size, J gene, D gene, CDR3 DNA, CDR3 protein. D genes are given only for firm matches. Clone size is shown for a subset of rows, as once, few, many or a class of expanded clone.

v_call: TRBV27; clone_size: few; j_call: TRBJ2-1; d_call: .; cdr3_nt: TGTGCCAGCCATAACAGGGATCCTATCCATGAGCAGTTCTTC; cdr3_aa: CASHNRDPIHEQFF
v_call: TRBV14; clone_size: .; j_call: TRBJ2-5; d_call: .; cdr3_nt: TGTGCCAGCAGCCGCCTCACGGGGGGCATGAGGGAGACCCAGTACTTC; cdr3_aa: CASSRLTGGMRETQYF
v_call: TRBV7-2; clone_size: many; j_call: TRBJ2-3; d_call: TRBD2; cdr3_nt: TGTGCCAGCAGCTTAGGGTTAGCGCTAGCGGGCACAGATACGCAGTATTTT; cdr3_aa: CASSLGLALAGTDTQYF
v_call: TRBV28; clone_size: few; j_call: TRBJ2-1; d_call: .; cdr3_nt: TGTGCCAGCAGTTTATGGTTCCCTATGTACAATGAGCAGTTCTTC; cdr3_aa: CASSLWFPMYNEQFF
v_call: TRBV20-1; clone_size: many; j_call: TRBJ2-7; d_call: TRBD2; cdr3_nt: TGCAGTGCTAGTCGCCTAGCGGGAGCCTTCTCCTACGAGCAGTACTTC; cdr3_aa: CSASRLAGAFSYEQYF
v_call: TRBV4-3; clone_size: many; j_call: TRBJ2-7; d_call: .; cdr3_nt: TGCGCCAGCACCCCCGTTGCCGAGCAGTACTTC; cdr3_aa: CASTPVAEQYF
v_call: TRBV4-2; clone_size: .; j_call: TRBJ2-3; d_call: .; cdr3_nt: TGTGCCAGCAGCCAAGGAGGCGCTAGCGAATGGCAGTATTTT; cdr3_aa: CASSQGGASEWQYF
v_call: TRBV30; clone_size: .; j_call: TRBJ2-7; d_call: .; cdr3_nt: TGTGCCTGGAGTGATCAACAGGGTTTCGAGCAGTACTTC; cdr3_aa: CAWSDQQGFEQYF
v_call: TRBV30; clone_size: .; j_call: TRBJ2-3; d_call: .; cdr3_nt: TGTGCCTGGCGGGGGTGGGTAGATACGCAGTATTTT; cdr3_aa: CAWRGWVDTQYF
v_call: TRBV12-3/TRBV12-4; clone_size: .; j_call: TRBJ2-5; d_call: .; cdr3_nt: TGTGCCAGCAGCCCGCGAGAGCACCAAGAGACCCAGTACTTC; cdr3_aa: CASSPREHQETQYF
v_call: TRBV20-1; clone_size: few; j_call: TRBJ2-7; d_call: .; cdr3_nt: TGCAGTGCTAGTACAGGGTCAGAACTCGAGCAGTACTTC; cdr3_aa: CSASTGSELEQYF
v_call: TRBV5-1; clone_size: few; j_call: TRBJ1-6; d_call: .; cdr3_nt: TGCGCCAGCAGCTTGTTAGGCTCTAATTCACCCCTCCACTTT; cdr3_aa: CASSLLGSNSPLHF
v_call: TRBV7-9; clone_size: .; j_call: TRBJ2-7; d_call: .; cdr3_nt: TGTGCCAGCAGCCCAATAGAGGACTTCTCCTACGAGCAGTACTTC; cdr3_aa: CASSPIEDFSYEQYF
v_call: TRBV5-1; clone_size: few; j_call: TRBJ2-4; d_call: .; cdr3_nt: TGCGCCAGCAGCTTGACCCAGGGCCCTCCGGGAAACATTCAGTACTTC; cdr3_aa: CASSLTQGPPGNIQYF
v_call: TRBV20-1; clone_size: many; j_call: TRBJ2-7; d_call: TRBD2; cdr3_nt: TGCAGTGCTATCGGACTAGCGGATTACGAGCAGTACTTC; cdr3_aa: CSAIGLADYEQYF
v_call: TRBV11-1; clone_size: many; j_call: TRBJ2-1; d_call: TRBD2; cdr3_nt: TGTGCCAGCAGCTTAAGAAGGGACCTAGCGGGAGGTAGCGGGAGGAATGAGCAGTTCTTC; cdr3_aa: CASSLRRDLAGGSGRNEQFF
v_call: TRBV7-9; clone_size: .; j_call: TRBJ2-1; d_call: TRBD1; cdr3_nt: TGTGCCAGCAGCCCCGGTGAGACAGGGATTTACAATGAGCAGTTCTTC; cdr3_aa: CASSPGETGIYNEQFF
v_call: TRBV11-2; clone_size: few; j_call: TRBJ2-1; d_call: TRBD2; cdr3_nt: TGTGCCAGCAGCTTAGGAGTAGCGGGTGGCTCCTACAATGAGCAGTTCTTC; cdr3_aa: CASSLGVAGGSYNEQFF
v_call: TRBV20-1; clone_size: .; j_call: TRBJ2-1; d_call: .; cdr3_nt: TGCAGTGCTAGAGTTTTGGTAGGGTATGAGCAGTTCTTC; cdr3_aa: CSARVLVGYEQFF
v_call: TRBV4-2; clone_size: few; j_call: TRBJ2-7; d_call: .; cdr3_nt: TGTGCCAGCAGCCAAGAGGGGGAACTCTACTACGAGCAGTACTTC; cdr3_aa: CASSQEGELYYEQYF
v_call: TRBV7-8; clone_size: few; j_call: TRBJ1-5; d_call: .; cdr3_nt: TGTGCCAGCAGCCCCACGGGACAGCCCCAGCATTTT; cdr3_aa: CASSPTGQPQHF
v_call: TRBV6-1; clone_size: few; j_call: TRBJ2-7; d_call: .; cdr3_nt: TGTGCCAGCAGCACCAGGGGAAGAACGAGCTCCTACGAGCAGTACTTC; cdr3_aa: CASSTRGRTSSYEQYF
v_call: TRBV12-3/TRBV12-4; clone_size: .; j_call: TRBJ2-4; d_call: .; cdr3_nt: TGTGCCAGCAGCCCAGGGGCGCGGCACATTCAGTACTTC; cdr3_aa: CASSPGARHIQYF
v_call: TRBV7-9; clone_size: few; j_call: TRBJ2-7; d_call: .; cdr3_nt: TGTGCCAGCAGCTTAGTCCCTGGGTCCGCCTACGAGCAGTACTTC; cdr3_aa: CASSLVPGSAYEQYF
v_call: TRBV7-2; clone_size: many; j_call: TRBJ2-5; d_call: TRBD1; cdr3_nt: TGTGCCAGCAGCTCGGACAGGATTCAAGAGACCCAGTACTTC; cdr3_aa: CASSSDRIQETQYF
v_call: TRBV5-1; clone_size: few; j_call: TRBJ1-1; d_call: .; cdr3_nt: TGCGCCAGCAGTTCTAACAAGCCTACCACTGAAGCTTTCTTT; cdr3_aa: CASSSNKPTTEAFF
v_call: TRBV27; clone_size: .; j_call: TRBJ2-2; d_call: .; cdr3_nt: TGTGCCAGCAGTCCTAAGGGGCCCCAGAACACCGGGGAGCTGTTTTTT; cdr3_aa: CASSPKGPQNTGELFF
v_call: TRBV27; clone_size: .; j_call: TRBJ2-2; d_call: .; cdr3_nt: TGTGCCAGCAGTTTTCCCCCGGGGAAGGCGGGCACCGGGGAGCTGTTTTTT; cdr3_aa: CASSFPPGKAGTGELFF
v_call: TRBV12-3/TRBV12-4; clone_size: .; j_call: TRBJ1-2; d_call: .; cdr3_nt: TGTGCCAGCAGTTTACCGGAAGGACTCTGGTACACCTTC; cdr3_aa: CASSLPEGLWYTF
v_call: TRBV24-1; clone_size: .; j_call: TRBJ2-1; d_call: TRBD2; cdr3_nt: TGTGCCACCAGGTCCTTAGCGGGAGGTAATGAGCAGTTCTTC; cdr3_aa: CATRSLAGGNEQFF
v_call: TRBV20-1; clone_size: .; j_call: TRBJ2-2; d_call: TRBD2; cdr3_nt: TGCAGTGCTAGGGCTAGCGGGAGGGCTACCGGGGAGCTGTTTTTT; cdr3_aa: CSARASGRATGELFF
v_call: TRBV11-2; clone_size: .; j_call: TRBJ2-7; d_call: TRBD1; cdr3_nt: TGTGCCAGCAGCCGTAACCGGGACAGGGGTTACGAGCAGTACTTC; cdr3_aa: CASSRNRDRGYEQYF
v_call: TRBV12-3/TRBV12-4; clone_size: few; j_call: TRBJ2-6; d_call: .; cdr3_nt: TGTGCCAGCAGTTTAGCGTGGGGAGGGGGCTCTGGGGCCAACGTCCTGACTTTC; cdr3_aa: CASSLAWGGGSGANVLTF
v_call: TRBV7-9; clone_size: .; j_call: TRBJ1-1; d_call: .; cdr3_nt: TGTGCCAGCAGCTCAATATCACATCTAATGAACACTGAAGCTTTCTTT; cdr3_aa: CASSSISHLMNTEAFF
v_call: TRBV20-1; clone_size: few; j_call: TRBJ1-1; d_call: .; cdr3_nt: TGCAGTGCCCGGTATGACGCGTCTTTCTTT; cdr3_aa: CSARYDASFF
v_call: TRBV20-1; clone_size: .; j_call: TRBJ2-7; d_call: TRBD2; cdr3_nt: TGCAGTGCTAGAGATCTAATAACTAGCGGACTCAGCTCCTACGAGCAGTACTTC; cdr3_aa: CSARDLITSGLSSYEQYF
v_call: TRBV29-1; clone_size: few; j_call: TRBJ1-4; d_call: .; cdr3_nt: TGCAGCGTGTTCGGGGGGGACGAAAAACTGTTTTTT; cdr3_aa: CSVFGGDEKLFF
v_call: TRBV7-2; clone_size: .; j_call: TRBJ2-2; d_call: .; cdr3_nt: TGTGCCAGCAGCTTAGCGCTTGGGGCCGGGGAGCTGTTTTTT; cdr3_aa: CASSLALGAGELFF
v_call: TRBV27; clone_size: few; j_call: TRBJ2-1; d_call: .; cdr3_nt: TGTGCCAGCCAAGTTATGGCGGCCTCCTACAATGAGCAGTTCTTC; cdr3_aa: CASQVMAASYNEQFF
v_call: TRBV7-2; clone_size: .; j_call: TRBJ2-5; d_call: .; cdr3_nt: TGTGCCAGCAGCTTAGTACAGCTCAGGGGCCAAGAGACCCAGTACTTC; cdr3_aa: CASSLVQLRGQETQYF
v_call: TRBV2; clone_size: .; j_call: TRBJ2-2; d_call: .; cdr3_nt: TGTGCCAGCGTTCGGGACGCCGGGGAGCTGTTTTTT; cdr3_aa: CASVRDAGELFF
v_call: TRBV29-1; clone_size: .; j_call: TRBJ2-2; d_call: .; cdr3_nt: TGCAGCGTTGAGGATACAGGGTTAGAGACCGGGGAGCTGTTTTTT; cdr3_aa: CSVEDTGLETGELFF
v_call: TRBV12-3/TRBV12-4; clone_size: once; j_call: TRBJ2-5; d_call: TRBD1; cdr3_nt: TGTGCCAGCAGTTTTTGGGACAGGGGGTTTCGAGAGACCCAGTACTTC; cdr3_aa: CASSFWDRGFRETQYF
v_call: TRBV4-3; clone_size: many; j_call: TRBJ1-1; d_call: .; cdr3_nt: TGCGCCAGCAGCCAAGAATCTAACACTGAAGCTTTCTTT; cdr3_aa: CASSQESNTEAFF
v_call: TRBV28; clone_size: .; j_call: TRBJ2-5; d_call: TRBD1; cdr3_nt: TGTGCCAGCAGCTACGGGACAGGGTCACAAGAGACCCAGTACTTC; cdr3_aa: CASSYGTGSQETQYF
v_call: TRBV4-2; clone_size: .; j_call: TRBJ2-7; d_call: TRBD2; cdr3_nt: TGTGCCAGCAGCCAAGATTTAGGGAGGCGGGAGTCCTACGAGCAGTACTTC; cdr3_aa: CASSQDLGRRESYEQYF
v_call: TRBV2; clone_size: .; j_call: TRBJ2-1; d_call: TRBD1; cdr3_nt: TGTGCCACACAACAGGGGGCGGTATACAATGAGCAGTTCTTC; cdr3_aa: CATQQGAVYNEQFF
v_call: TRBV2; clone_size: few; j_call: TRBJ1-4; d_call: .; cdr3_nt: TGTGCCAGCAGTGAAGCGGAAGAGGAAAAACTGTTTTTT; cdr3_aa: CASSEAEEEKLFF
v_call: TRBV5-1; clone_size: .; j_call: TRBJ2-1; d_call: TRBD2; cdr3_nt: TGCGCCAGCAGCTCCGAGGGGGCTAGCGGGAGGCCCGAAAACTACAATGAGCAGTTCTTC; cdr3_aa: CASSSEGASGRPENYNEQFF
v_call: TRBV20-1; clone_size: few; j_call: TRBJ2-7; d_call: .; cdr3_nt: TGCAGTGCTAGCCTAGATATCACCTACGAGCAGTACTTC; cdr3_aa: CSASLDITYEQYF
v_call: TRBV30; clone_size: .; j_call: TRBJ2-1; d_call: .; cdr3_nt: TGTGCCTGGAGATGGAGGGCCGATGAGCAGTTCTTC; cdr3_aa: CAWRWRADEQFF
v_call: TRBV12-3/TRBV12-4; clone_size: .; j_call: TRBJ2-1; d_call: TRBD2; cdr3_nt: TGTGCCAGCAGACCTCCAGGACTAGCGGGGGGGAAGGGCTCCTACAATGAGCAGTTCTTC; cdr3_aa: CASRPPGLAGGKGSYNEQFF
v_call: TRBV21-1; clone_size: many; j_call: TRBJ2-3; d_call: .; cdr3_nt: TGTGCCAGCAGCAAAGCCAGGGAGAGCGGTGGCGGCACAGATACGCAGTATTTT; cdr3_aa: CASSKARESGGGTDTQYF
v_call: TRBV6-5; clone_size: few; j_call: TRBJ1-1; d_call: .; cdr3_nt: TGTGCCAGCAGTTACATACAGGGCGGCACTGAAGCTTTCTTT; cdr3_aa: CASSYIQGGTEAFF
v_call: TRBV5-1; clone_size: many; j_call: TRBJ2-3; d_call: TRBD1; cdr3_nt: TGTGCCAGCAGTAGGGACAGGGGAACAGATACGCAGTATTTT; cdr3_aa: CASSRDRGTDTQYF
v_call: TRBV30; clone_size: few; j_call: TRBJ1-1; d_call: .; cdr3_nt: TGTGCCTGGAGTGTACAAGGGCGACGGAGGAACACTGAAGCTTTCTTT; cdr3_aa: CAWSVQGRRRNTEAFF
v_call: TRBV12-3/TRBV12-4; clone_size: .; j_call: TRBJ1-1; d_call: .; cdr3_nt: TGTGCCAGCAGTGGAAGACCGAACACTGAAGCTTTCTTT; cdr3_aa: CASSGRPNTEAFF
v_call: TRBV27; clone_size: few; j_call: TRBJ1-1; d_call: .; cdr3_nt: TGTGCCAGCAGTTGGGGCCCGGGGAACACTGAAGCTTTCTTT; cdr3_aa: CASSWGPGNTEAFF
v_call: TRBV18; clone_size: few; j_call: TRBJ2-1; d_call: .; cdr3_nt: TGTGCCAGCTCACCACACAGGGAGAGCGAGCAGTTCTTC; cdr3_aa: CASSPHRESEQFF